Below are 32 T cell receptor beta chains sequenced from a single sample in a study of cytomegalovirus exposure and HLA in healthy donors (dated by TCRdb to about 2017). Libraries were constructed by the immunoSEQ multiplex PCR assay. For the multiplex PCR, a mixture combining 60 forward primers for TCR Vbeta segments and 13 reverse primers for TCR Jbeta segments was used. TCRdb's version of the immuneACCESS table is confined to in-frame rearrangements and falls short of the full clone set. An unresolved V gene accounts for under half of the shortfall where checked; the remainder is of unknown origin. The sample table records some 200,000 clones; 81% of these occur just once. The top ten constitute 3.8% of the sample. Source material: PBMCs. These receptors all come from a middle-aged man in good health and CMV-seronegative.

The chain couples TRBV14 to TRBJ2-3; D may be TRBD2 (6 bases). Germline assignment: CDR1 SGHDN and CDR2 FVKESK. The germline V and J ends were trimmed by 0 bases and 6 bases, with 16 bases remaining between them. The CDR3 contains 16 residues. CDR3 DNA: TGTGCCAGCAGCCAAGATTCTACTTCTAGCGTTGATACGCAGTATTTT. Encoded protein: CASSQDSTSSVDTQYF. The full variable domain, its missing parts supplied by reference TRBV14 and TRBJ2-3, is EAGVTQFPSHSVIEKGQTVTLRCDPISGHDNLYWYRRVMGKEIKFLLHFVKESKQDESGMPNNRFLAERTGGTYSTLKVQPAELEDSGVYFCASSQDSTSSVDTQYFGPGTRLTVL.

CDR3 protein: CASSGENEQFF. The CDR3 bases are TGTGCCAGCTCGGGGGAGAATGAGCAGTTCTTC. The chain joins TRBV2 to TRBJ2-1, with D possibly TRBD2 on 6 matching bases. The germline V and J ends were trimmed by 8 bases and 7 bases, with 9 bases remaining between them. Germline loops: CDR1 SNHLY, CDR2 FYNNEI. The CDR3 sequence is 11 residues long.

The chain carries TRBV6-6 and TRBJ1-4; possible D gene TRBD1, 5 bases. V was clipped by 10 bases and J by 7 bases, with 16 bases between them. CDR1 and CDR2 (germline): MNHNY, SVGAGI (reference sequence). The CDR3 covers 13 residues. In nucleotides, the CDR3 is TGTGCCATCTCAATCCAGGGAAGTGAAAAACTGTTTTTT. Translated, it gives CAISIQGSEKLFF.

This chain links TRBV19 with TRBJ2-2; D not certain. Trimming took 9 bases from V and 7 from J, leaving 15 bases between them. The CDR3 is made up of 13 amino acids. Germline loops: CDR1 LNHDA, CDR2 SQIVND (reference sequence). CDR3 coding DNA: TGTGCCAGCGCGAGTTTTATTGGCGGGGAGCTGTTTTTT. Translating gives CASASFIGGELFF. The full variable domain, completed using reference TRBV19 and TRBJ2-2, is DGGITQSPKYLFRKEGQNVTLSCEQNLNHDAMYWYRQDPGQGLRLIYYSQIVNDFQKGDIAEGYSVSREKKESFPLTVTSAQKNPTAFYLCASASFIGGELFFGEGSRLTVL.

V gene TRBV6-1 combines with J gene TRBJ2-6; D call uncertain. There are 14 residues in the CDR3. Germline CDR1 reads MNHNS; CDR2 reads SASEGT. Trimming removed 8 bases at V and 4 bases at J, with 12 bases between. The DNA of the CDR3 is TGTGCCAGCTTCGGGTTTGCCGGGGCCAACGTCCTGACTTTC. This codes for CASFGFAGANVLTF.

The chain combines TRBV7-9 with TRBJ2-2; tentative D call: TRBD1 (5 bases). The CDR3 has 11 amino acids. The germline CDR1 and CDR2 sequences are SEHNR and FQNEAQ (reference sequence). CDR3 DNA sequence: TGTGGCGACAGATTCACCGGGGAGCTGTTTTTT. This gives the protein CGDRFTGELFF.

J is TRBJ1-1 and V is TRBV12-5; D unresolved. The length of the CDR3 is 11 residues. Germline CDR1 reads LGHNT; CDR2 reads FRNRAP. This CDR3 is CATGGNTEAFF. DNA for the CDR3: TGTGCAACCGGCGGGAACACTGAAGCTTTCTTT.

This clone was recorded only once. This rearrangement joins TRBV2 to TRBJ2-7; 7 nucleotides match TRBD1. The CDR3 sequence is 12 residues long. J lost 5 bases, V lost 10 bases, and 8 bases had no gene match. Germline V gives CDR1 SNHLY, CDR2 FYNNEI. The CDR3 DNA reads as TGTGCCATTCCGAAGGGGGCCCACGAGCAGTACTTC. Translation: CAIPKGAHEQYF.

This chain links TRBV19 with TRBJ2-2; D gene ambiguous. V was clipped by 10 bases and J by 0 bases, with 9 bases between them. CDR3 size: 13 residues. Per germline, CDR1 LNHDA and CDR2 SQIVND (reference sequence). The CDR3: CAIANTNTGELFF. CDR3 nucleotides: TGTGCCATTGCTAATACGAACACCGGGGAGCTGTTTTTT. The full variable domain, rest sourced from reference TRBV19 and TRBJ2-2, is DGGITQSPKYLFRKEGQNVTLSCEQNLNHDAMYWYRQDPGQGLRLIYYSQIVNDFQKGDIAEGYSVSREKKESFPLTVTSAQKNPTAFYLCAIANTNTGELFFGEGSRLTVL.

This CDR3 reads CASSQVSGEFYEQYF. CDR3 in DNA: TGTGCCAGCAGCCAAGTATCCGGGGAGTTCTACGAGCAGTACTTC. The V call is TRBV4-2, the J call TRBJ2-7; tentatively, D is TRBD2 (5 bases). V was shortened by 1 base and J by 3 bases, with 13 bases between the two germline ends. The CDR3 loop spans 15 amino acids. Germline V gene sequence: CDR1 LGHNA, CDR2 YNFKEQ.

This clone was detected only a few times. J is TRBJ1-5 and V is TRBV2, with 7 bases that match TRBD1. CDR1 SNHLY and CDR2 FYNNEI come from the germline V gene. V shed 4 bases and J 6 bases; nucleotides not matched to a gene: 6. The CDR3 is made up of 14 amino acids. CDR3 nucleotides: TGTGCCAGCAGTGGACAGGGAGGCGGTCAGCCCCAGCATTTT. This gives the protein CASSGQGGGQPQHF.

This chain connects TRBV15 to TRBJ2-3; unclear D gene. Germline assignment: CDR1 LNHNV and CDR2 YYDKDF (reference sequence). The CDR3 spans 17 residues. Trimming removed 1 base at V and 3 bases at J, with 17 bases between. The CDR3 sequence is CATSRVPTPSVTDTQYF. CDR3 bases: TGTGCCACCAGCAGAGTTCCGACACCGTCGGTGACAGATACGCAGTATTTT.

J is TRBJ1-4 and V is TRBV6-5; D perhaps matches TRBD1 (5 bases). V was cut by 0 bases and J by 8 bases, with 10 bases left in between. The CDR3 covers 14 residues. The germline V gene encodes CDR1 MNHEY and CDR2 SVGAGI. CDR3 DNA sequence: TGTGCCAGCAGTTACTCTCCTAGGGGCGAAAAACTGTTTTTT. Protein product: CASSYSPRGEKLFF.

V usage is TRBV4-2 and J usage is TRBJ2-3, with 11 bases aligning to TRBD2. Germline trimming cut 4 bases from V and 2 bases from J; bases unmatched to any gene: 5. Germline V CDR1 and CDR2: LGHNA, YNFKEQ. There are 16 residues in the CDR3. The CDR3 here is CASSLLAGDNTDTQYF. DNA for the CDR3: TGTGCCAGCAGCCTACTAGCGGGGGACAACACAGATACGCAGTATTTT.

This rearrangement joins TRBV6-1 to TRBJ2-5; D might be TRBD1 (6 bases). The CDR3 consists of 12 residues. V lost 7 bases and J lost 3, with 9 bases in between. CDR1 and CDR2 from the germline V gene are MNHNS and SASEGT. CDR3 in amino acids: CASNPGEETQYF. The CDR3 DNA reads TGTGCCAGCAACCCAGGGGAAGAGACCCAGTACTTC.

CDR3 in amino acids: CASRATTGGNYGYTF. In DNA form, the CDR3 reads TGTGCCAGCAGGGCCACTACAGGGGGCAACTATGGCTACACCTTC. The genes are TRBV6-1 and TRBJ1-2; 9 bases line up with TRBD1. The germline V gene encodes CDR1 MNHNS and CDR2 SASEGT. This CDR3 region has 15 residues. Trimming cost V 6 bases and J 2 bases; bases outside gene matches: 7.

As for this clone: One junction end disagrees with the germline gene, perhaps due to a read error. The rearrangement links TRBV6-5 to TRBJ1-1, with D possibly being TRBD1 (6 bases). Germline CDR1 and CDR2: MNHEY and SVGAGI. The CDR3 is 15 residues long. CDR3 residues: CASSSALMGDTEAFF. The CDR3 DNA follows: TGTGCCAGCAGTTCCGCACTGATGGGGGACACTGAGGCTTTCTTT.

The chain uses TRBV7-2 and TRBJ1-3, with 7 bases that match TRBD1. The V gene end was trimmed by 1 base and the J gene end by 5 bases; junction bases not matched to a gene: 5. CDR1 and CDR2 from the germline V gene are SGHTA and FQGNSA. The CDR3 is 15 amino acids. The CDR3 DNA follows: TGTGCCAGCAGCTTAGGGTGGGGACAGCGAAACACCATATATTTT. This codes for CASSLGWGQRNTIYF.

The CDR3 protein is CASSPLRTGGMDTQYF. Written as DNA, the CDR3 is TGTGCCAGCAGCCCTTTACGGACAGGGGGCATGGATACGCAGTATTTT. The V and J genes are TRBV7-9 and TRBJ2-3, with TRBD1 matching over 11 bases. CDR3 length equals 16 residues. Trimming at V came to 5 bases and at J to 6 bases, leaving 10 bases not matched to a gene. The germline CDR1 and CDR2 sequences are SEHNR and FQNEAQ (reference sequence).

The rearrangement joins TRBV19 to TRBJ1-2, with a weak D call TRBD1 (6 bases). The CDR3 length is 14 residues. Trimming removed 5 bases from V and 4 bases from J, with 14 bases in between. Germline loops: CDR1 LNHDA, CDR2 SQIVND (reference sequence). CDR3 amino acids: CASSERTVVYGYTF. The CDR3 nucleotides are TGTGCCAGTAGTGAAAGGACAGTTGTCTATGGCTACACCTTC.

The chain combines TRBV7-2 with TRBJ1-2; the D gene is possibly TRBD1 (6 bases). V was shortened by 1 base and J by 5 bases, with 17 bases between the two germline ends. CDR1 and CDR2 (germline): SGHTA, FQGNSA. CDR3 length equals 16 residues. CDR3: CASSLENRVDIYGYTF. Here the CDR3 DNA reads TGTGCCAGCAGCTTAGAGAACAGGGTCGATATTTATGGCTACACCTTC.

CDR3 region: CASSPGTGGTEAFF. In DNA, the CDR3 is TGTGCCAGCAGTCCCGGGACAGGGGGCACTGAAGCTTTCTTT. The chain links TRBV11-3 to TRBJ1-1; 11 bases match TRBD1. Unmatched junction bases numbered 4, after V lost 6 bases and J lost 4 bases. The germline CDR1 and CDR2 sequences are SGHNT and YENEEA. The CDR3 loop spans 14 amino acids. The complete variable domain, with remaining parts taken from reference TRBV11-3 and TRBJ1-1, reads EAGVVQSPRYKIIEKKQPVAFWCNPISGHNTLYWYLQNLGQGPELLIRYENEEAVDDSQLPKDRFSAERLKGVDSTLKIQPAELGDSAVYLCASSPGTGGTEAFFGQGTRLTVV.

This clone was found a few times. The CDR3 DNA sequence: TGCGCCAGCAGCCAATCTACAGGGTACAATGAGCAGTTCTTC. It codes for CASSQSTGYNEQFF. The chain combines TRBV4-1 with TRBJ2-1; possibly TRBD1 for D (6 bases). The V end was cut by 2 bases, the J end by 4 bases, with 9 bases between. The CDR3 is 14 amino acids. Germline V gene lookup returns CDR1 MGHRA and CDR2 YSYEKL.

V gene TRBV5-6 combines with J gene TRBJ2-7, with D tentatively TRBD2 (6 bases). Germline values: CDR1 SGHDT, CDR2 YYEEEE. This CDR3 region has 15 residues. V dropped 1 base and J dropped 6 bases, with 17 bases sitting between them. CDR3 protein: CASSLRLEIPREQYF. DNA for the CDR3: TGTGCCAGCAGCTTGAGACTAGAGATCCCCCGCGAGCAGTACTTC.

This CDR3 is CASGYRDRDLNQPQHF. In nucleotides, the CDR3 is TGTGCCAGCGGATATCGGGACAGGGACCTCAATCAGCCCCAGCATTTT. The J gene is TRBJ1-5, the V gene TRBV27; the match to TRBD1 covers 9 bases. The CDR3 contains 16 residues. Germline V lookup: CDR1 MNHEY, CDR2 SMNVEV (reference sequence). V lost 8 bases to trimming and J lost 3 bases; unmatched junction nucleotides: 11.

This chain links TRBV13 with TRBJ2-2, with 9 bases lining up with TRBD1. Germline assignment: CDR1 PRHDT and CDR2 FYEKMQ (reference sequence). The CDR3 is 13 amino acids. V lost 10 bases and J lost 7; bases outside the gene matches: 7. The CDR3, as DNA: TGTGCCACCAAAACAGGGGGCTTCGGGGAGCTGTTTTTT. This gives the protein CATKTGGFGELFF.

The CDR3 coding sequence is TGTGCCTGGAGCCCCAGGGTCTGGACTAACTATGGCTACACCTTC. Protein: CAWSPRVWTNYGYTF. The chain combines TRBV30 with TRBJ1-2; weak D call: TRBD1 (5 bases). The CDR3 is 15 amino acids. With 3 bases removed from V and 0 bases from J, the gap between germline ends came to 14 bases. Germline V gives CDR1 GTSNPN, CDR2 SVGIG (reference sequence). Full variable domain (rest looked up from reference TRBV30 and TRBJ1-2): SQTIHQWPATLVQPVGSPLSLECTVEGTSNPNLYWYRQAAGRGLQLLFYSVGIGQISSEVPQNLSASRPQDRQFILSSKKLLLSDSGFYLCAWSPRVWTNYGYTFGSGTRLTVV.

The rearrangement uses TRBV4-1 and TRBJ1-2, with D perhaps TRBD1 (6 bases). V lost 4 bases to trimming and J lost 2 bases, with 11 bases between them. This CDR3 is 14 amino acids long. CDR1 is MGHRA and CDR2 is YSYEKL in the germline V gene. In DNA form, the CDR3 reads TGCGCCAGCAGCCGCCCGGACAGAAACTATGGCTACACCTTC. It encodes CASSRPDRNYGYTF.

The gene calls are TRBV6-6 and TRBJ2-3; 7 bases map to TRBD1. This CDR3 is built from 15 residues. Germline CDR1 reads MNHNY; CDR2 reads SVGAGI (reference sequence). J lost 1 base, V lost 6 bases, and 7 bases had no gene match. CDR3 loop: CASSSSGGRTDTQYF. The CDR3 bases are TGTGCCAGCAGCTCTTCAGGGGGACGCACAGATACGCAGTATTTT.

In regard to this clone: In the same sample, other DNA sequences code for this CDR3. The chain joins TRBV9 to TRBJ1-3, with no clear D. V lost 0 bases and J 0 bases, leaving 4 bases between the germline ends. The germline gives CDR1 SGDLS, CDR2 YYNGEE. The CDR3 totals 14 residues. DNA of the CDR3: TGTGCCAGCAGCGTAGCCAGCTCTGGAAACACCATATATTTT. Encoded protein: CASSVASSGNTIYF. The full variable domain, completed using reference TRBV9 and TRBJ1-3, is DSGVTQTPKHLITATGQRVTLRCSPRSGDLSVYWYQQSLDQGLQFLIQYYNGEERAKGNILERFSAQQFPDLHSELNLSSLELGDSALYFCASSVASSGNTIYFGEGSWLTVV.

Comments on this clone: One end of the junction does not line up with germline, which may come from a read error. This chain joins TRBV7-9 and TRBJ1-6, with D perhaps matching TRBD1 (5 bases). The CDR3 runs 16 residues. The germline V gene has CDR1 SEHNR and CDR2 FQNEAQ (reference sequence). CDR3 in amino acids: CSSSPGGQGHNSPLHF. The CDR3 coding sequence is TGTTCCAGCAGCCCCGGGGGTCAGGGACATAATTCACCCCTCCACTTT.

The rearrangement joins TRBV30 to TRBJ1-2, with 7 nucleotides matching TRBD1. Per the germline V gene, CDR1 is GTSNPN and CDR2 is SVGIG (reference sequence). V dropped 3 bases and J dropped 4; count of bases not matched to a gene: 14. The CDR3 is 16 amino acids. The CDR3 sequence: CAWRGMTGLLGYGYTF. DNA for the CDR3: TGTGCCTGGAGGGGAATGACAGGGCTCTTGGGCTATGGCTACACCTTC.